The 15 T cell receptor beta chains below all came from one sample that was sequenced in a study of technical replicates of blood from a handful of donors. Clones were sequenced by immunoSEQ multiplex PCR, and TCRdb holds only the in-frame ones, with some missing. The table lists approximately 100,000 clones, approximately 96% of them singletons. Sequenced: T cells isolated from PBMCs. These receptor sequences come from a human donor in good health.

The chain couples TRBV27 to TRBJ2-2; TRBD1 might be the D (5 bases). CDR1 is MNHEY and CDR2 is SMNVEV in the germline V gene (reference sequence). The CDR3 has 14 residues. V lost 5 bases, J lost 0 bases, and 7 bases lay in between. Here the CDR3 reads CASSVTANTGELFF. CDR3 in DNA: TGTGCCAGCAGTGTGACAGCGAACACCGGGGAGCTGTTTTTT.

This chain uses TRBV27 with TRBJ2-1; unclear D gene. The germline V gene encodes CDR1 MNHEY and CDR2 SMNVEV (reference sequence). V gave up 5 bases and J gave up 7 bases, with 21 bases separating them. CDR3 length equals 16 residues. The CDR3 DNA reads as TGTGCCAGCAGTCTCTCGGGTCTTCCGTCCTTTAATGAGCAGTTCTTC. It codes for CASSLSGLPSFNEQFF.

This sequence joins TRBV4-1 and TRBJ2-3, with TRBD2 as a possible D gene (5 bases). V lost 2 bases and J lost 14, with 29 bases in between. Per the germline V gene, CDR1 is MGHRA and CDR2 is YSYEKL. The CDR3 consists of 17 residues. CDR3 coding DNA: TGCGCCAGCAGCCAACAACATGAGGGCTTCCGGGCCTCACCCCCGTATTTT. It codes for CASSQQHEGFRASPPYF.

The CDR3 DNA reads as TGTGCCAGCAGTATTAGAGTTTTTCCGAACACTGAAGCTTTCTTT. As protein: CASSIRVFPNTEAFF. This chain connects TRBV2 to TRBJ1-1; D remains ambiguous. This CDR3 spans 15 amino acids. Deletions cut 5 bases from V and 1 base from J, with 14 bases between. Looked up from germline, CDR1 is SNHLY and CDR2 is FYNNEI.

J is TRBJ2-1 and V is TRBV7-7, with TRBD2 matching 10 bases. This CDR3 region has 16 residues. J was trimmed by 1 base and V by 5 bases; bases with no gene match: 5. Germline values: CDR1 SSHAT, CDR2 FNYEAQ (reference sequence). CDR3 protein: CASSPLAGESYNEQFF. CDR3 DNA: TGTGCCAGCAGCCCTCTAGCGGGAGAATCCTACAATGAGCAGTTCTTC. Full variable domain (missing parts from reference TRBV7-7 and TRBJ2-1): GAGVSQSPRYKVTKRGQDVTLRCDPISSHATLYWYQQALGQGPEFLTYFNYEAQPDKSGLPSDRFSAERPEGSISTLTIQRTEQRDSAMYRCASSPLAGESYNEQFFGPGTRLTVL.

The gene calls are TRBV5-1 and TRBJ2-5; 12 bases are a match to TRBD2. The germline CDR1 and CDR2 sequences are SGHRS and YFSETQ. J was trimmed by 2 bases and V by 5 bases; bases with no gene match: 7. CDR3 length: 16 residues. Here the CDR3 reads CASSSSSGGAQETQYF. The CDR3, as DNA: TGCGCCAGCAGTTCATCTAGCGGGGGGGCTCAAGAGACCCAGTACTTC.

The chain carries TRBV9 and TRBJ2-7; 7 positions agree with TRBD2. The germline V gene has CDR1 SGDLS and CDR2 YYNGEE. The CDR3 is made up of 13 amino acids. V shed 3 bases, J shed 5 bases, and the junction held 5 bases outside the gene matches. The CDR3 region is CASSGTTSNEQYF. In DNA, the CDR3 is TGTGCCAGCAGCGGAACGACTAGCAACGAGCAGTACTTC.

The chain has TRBV13 and TRBJ1-1; the D gene is possibly TRBD1 (5 bases). V was shortened by 7 bases and J by 1 base, with 13 bases between the two germline ends. The CDR3 spans 14 residues. In germline, CDR1 is PRHDT, CDR2 FYEKMQ (reference sequence). Here the CDR3 reads CASTTAFRNTEAFF. The DNA for the CDR3 is TGTGCCAGCACGACAGCATTTAGGAACACTGAAGCTTTCTTT.

The chain is built from TRBV4-1 and TRBJ2-2; D is possibly TRBD2 (5 bases). Germline V gene data show CDR1 as MGHRA and CDR2 as YSYEKL. The CDR3 is made up of 14 amino acids. Trimming pared 4 bases from V and 10 bases from J, leaving 16 bases between. The CDR3, as DNA: TGCGCCAGCAGCCCGTATGCGGAGGCCCTGGAGCTGTTTTTT. It codes for CASSPYAEALELFF.

This clone showed up just once. CDR3 sequence: CASSSGTSGSYEQFF. Here the CDR3 DNA reads TGTGCCAGCAGCTCCGGGACTAGCGGGAGCTATGAGCAGTTCTTC. The chain employs TRBV7-9 and TRBJ2-1; 14 nucleotides agree with TRBD2. CDR3 length equals 15 residues. The V gene end was trimmed by 4 bases and the J gene end by 8 bases; junction bases not matched to a gene: 4. Germline V CDR1 and CDR2: SEHNR, FQNEAQ (reference sequence).

Remarks on this clone: Distinct nucleotide sequences in the sample also encode this CDR3. The rearrangement joins TRBV7-9 to TRBJ1-5; the D is unclear. With 1 base removed from V and 7 bases from J, the gap between germline ends came to 5 bases. The germline CDR1 and CDR2 sequences are SEHNR and FQNEAQ (reference sequence). The CDR3 covers 12 residues. The CDR3 DNA is TGTGCCAGCAGCTTAGGAGGGCAGCCCCAGCATTTT. Protein sequence: CASSLGGQPQHF.

The chain has TRBV15 and TRBJ2-1; 11 nucleotides agree with TRBD1. The CDR3 is 15 amino acids. V shed 1 base, J shed 6 bases, and the junction held 2 bases outside the gene matches. Germline lookup yields CDR1 LNHNV and CDR2 YYDKDF (reference sequence). CDR3 residues: CATSRAGTGGNEQFF. The DNA of the CDR3 is TGTGCCACCAGCAGAGCCGGGACAGGGGGCAATGAGCAGTTCTTC.

This chain connects TRBV27 to TRBJ1-4, with TRBD1 matching 9 bases. V gave up 7 bases and J gave up 6 bases; unmatched junction bases: 24. The CDR3 extends over 20 amino acids. The germline gives CDR1 MNHEY, CDR2 SMNVEV (reference sequence). This CDR3 is CASIRDRVVPRIALDEKLFF. CDR3 DNA sequence: TGTGCCAGCATTCGGGACAGGGTTGTTCCGCGAATCGCCCTCGATGAAAAACTGTTTTTT.

The rearrangement links TRBV4-1 to TRBJ1-1, with a weak D call TRBD1 (5 bases). CDR3 length: 15 amino acids. Trimming pared 0 bases from V and 4 bases from J, leaving 12 bases between. Germline V gene data show CDR1 as MGHRA and CDR2 as YSYEKL. The CDR3 DNA is TGCGCCAGCAGCCAAGATTTAGGGGAAGGCACTGAAGCTTTCTTT. Translated: CASSQDLGEGTEAFF.

This chain joins TRBV9 and TRBJ2-7; 11 positions match TRBD2. CDR1 is SGDLS and CDR2 is YYNGEE in the germline V gene. The CDR3 runs to 15 residues. The junction had 4 bases not matched to a gene; V was cut back by 3 bases and J by 2 bases. The CDR3 DNA reads TGTGCCAGCAGCGCTAGCGGGGGGCCACCCTACGAGCAGTACTTC. Its protein product is CASSASGGPPYEQYF.